This T cell receptor (beta chain) was found in a study of T cell repertoires in cytomegalovirus infection. Across the study: CMV infection and matching HLA type were both indicated by public TCR beta signatures.

Findings and limits, study-wide: HLA-C-restricted CMV-specific TCR beta clonotypes were dominant in the ex vivo response. Totalled public TCR beta family frequency picked out people who carried CMV plus the relevant HLA.

Many counts were recorded for this clonotype. Its antigen is unknown. Each CDR3 protein gets one entry after TCRdb re-called the reads with MiXCR. The sample yields some 97,000 distinct CDR3 sequences, roughly a quarter seen once. This CDR3 spans 15 amino acids. Germline values: CDR1 SGHAT, CDR2 FQDESV (reference sequence). V was pared by 0 bases and J by 1 base, with 9 bases between. The TCR was taken from a human donor in good health (CMV status not recorded). Some clones in this sample may be carry-over from other donors' samples. V is TRBV11-1 and J is TRBJ2-5, with a weak D call TRBD2 (6 bases). What was sequenced was CD8+ T cells from PBMCs. Here the CDR3 DNA reads TGTGCCAGCAGCTTAGCGCCGGGGGTCCAAGAGACCCAGTACTTC. Its protein is CASSLAPGVQETQYF.